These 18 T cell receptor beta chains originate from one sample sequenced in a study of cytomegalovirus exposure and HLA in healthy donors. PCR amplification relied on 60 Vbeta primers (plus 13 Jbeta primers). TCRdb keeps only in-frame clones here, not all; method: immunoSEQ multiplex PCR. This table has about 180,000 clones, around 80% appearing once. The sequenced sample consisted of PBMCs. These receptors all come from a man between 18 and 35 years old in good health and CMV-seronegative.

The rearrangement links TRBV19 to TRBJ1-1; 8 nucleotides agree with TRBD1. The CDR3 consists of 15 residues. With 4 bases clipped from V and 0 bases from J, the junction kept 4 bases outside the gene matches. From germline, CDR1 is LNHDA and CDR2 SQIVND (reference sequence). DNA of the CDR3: TGTGCCAGTAGTAGGAGACAGGGGATGAACACTGAAGCTTTCTTT. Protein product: CASSRRQGMNTEAFF. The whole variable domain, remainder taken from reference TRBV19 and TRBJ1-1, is DGGITQSPKYLFRKEGQNVTLSCEQNLNHDAMYWYRQDPGQGLRLIYYSQIVNDFQKGDIAEGYSVSREKKESFPLTVTSAQKNPTAFYLCASSRRQGMNTEAFFGQGTRLTVV.

The CDR3 coding sequence is TGTGCCAGCAGTGACACAGGGGGGCAGCTCTATGGCTACACCTTC. This translates into CASSDTGGQLYGYTF. This chain uses TRBV6-4 with TRBJ1-2; 8 bases are shared with TRBD1. The J segment lost 4 bases and the V segment lost 2 bases, leaving 6 bases of the junction unmatched. The CDR3 sequence is 15 residues long. Germline CDR1 MRHNA, CDR2 SNTAGT.

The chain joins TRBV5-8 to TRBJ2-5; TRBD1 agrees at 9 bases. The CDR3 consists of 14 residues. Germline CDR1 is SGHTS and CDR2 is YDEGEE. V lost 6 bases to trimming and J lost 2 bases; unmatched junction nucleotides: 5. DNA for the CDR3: TGTGCCAGCAACTCCGGGACAGGGCAAGAGACCCAGTACTTC. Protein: CASNSGTGQETQYF.

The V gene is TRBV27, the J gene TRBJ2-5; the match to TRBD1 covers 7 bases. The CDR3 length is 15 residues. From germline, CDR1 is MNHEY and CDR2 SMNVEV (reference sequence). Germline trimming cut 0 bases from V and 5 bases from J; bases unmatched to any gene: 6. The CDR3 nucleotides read TGTGCCAGCAGTTTATCCCTACAGGGGCGGGAGACCCAGTACTTC. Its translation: CASSLSLQGRETQYF.

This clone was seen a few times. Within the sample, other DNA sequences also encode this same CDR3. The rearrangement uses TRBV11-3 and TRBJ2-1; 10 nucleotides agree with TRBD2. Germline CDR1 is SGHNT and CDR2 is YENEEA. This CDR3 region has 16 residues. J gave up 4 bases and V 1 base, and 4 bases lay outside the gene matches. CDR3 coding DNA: TGTGCCAGCAGCTTAGGGTTAGCGGGAGGATACAATGAGCAGTTCTTC. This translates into CASSLGLAGGYNEQFF.

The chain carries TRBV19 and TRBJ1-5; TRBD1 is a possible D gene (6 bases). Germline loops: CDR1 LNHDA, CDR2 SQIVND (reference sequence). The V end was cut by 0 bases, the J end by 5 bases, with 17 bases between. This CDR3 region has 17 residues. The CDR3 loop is CASSIESLSPGDQPQHF. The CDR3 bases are TGTGCCAGTAGTATAGAAAGTCTATCCCCAGGGGATCAGCCCCAGCATTTT.

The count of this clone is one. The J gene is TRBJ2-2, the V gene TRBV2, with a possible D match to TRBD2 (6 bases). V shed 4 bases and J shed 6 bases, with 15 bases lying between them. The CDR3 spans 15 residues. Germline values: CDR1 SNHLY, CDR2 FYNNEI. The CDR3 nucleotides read TGTGCCAGCAGTGCGGGACTCCCGATCGCCGGGGAGCTGTTTTTT. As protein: CASSAGLPIAGELFF.

CDR3 DNA sequence: TGTGCCAGCAGCGTAGCGGGAGGGCTAAGTGAGCAGTTCTTC. This translates into CASSVAGGLSEQFF. The rearrangement uses TRBV9 and TRBJ2-1, with TRBD2 identical over 8 bases. This CDR3 region has 14 residues. Trimming at V came to 0 bases and at J to 9 bases, leaving 5 bases not matched to a gene. The germline CDR1 and CDR2 sequences are SGDLS and YYNGEE.

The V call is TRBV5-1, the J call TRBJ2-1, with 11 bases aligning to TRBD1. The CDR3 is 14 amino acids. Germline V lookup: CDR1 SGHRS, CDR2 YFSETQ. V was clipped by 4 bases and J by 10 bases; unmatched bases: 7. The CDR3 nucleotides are TGCGCCAGCAGCCCTGGACAGGGGGCCTGGGAGCAGTTCTTC. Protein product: CASSPGQGAWEQFF.

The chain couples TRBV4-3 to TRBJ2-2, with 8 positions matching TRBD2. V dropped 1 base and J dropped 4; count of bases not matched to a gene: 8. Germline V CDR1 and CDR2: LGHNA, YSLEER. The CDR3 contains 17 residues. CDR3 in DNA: TGCGCCAGCAGCCAAGGTCGGACTAGCAGGAGCACCGGGGAGCTGTTTTTT. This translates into CASSQGRTSRSTGELFF.

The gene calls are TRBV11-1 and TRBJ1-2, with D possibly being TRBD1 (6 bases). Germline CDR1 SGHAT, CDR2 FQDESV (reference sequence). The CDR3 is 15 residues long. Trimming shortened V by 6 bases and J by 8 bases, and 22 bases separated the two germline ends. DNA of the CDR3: TGTGCCAGCAGGAACTCAGGGGCTGGAGCGGGAGGCTACACCTTC. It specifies CASRNSGAGAGGYTF.

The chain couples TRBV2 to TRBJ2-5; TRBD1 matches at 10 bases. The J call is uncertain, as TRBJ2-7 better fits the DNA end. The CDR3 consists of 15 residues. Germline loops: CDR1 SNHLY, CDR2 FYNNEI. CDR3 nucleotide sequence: TGTGCCAGCAGGCATGGACAGGGGGTTTCCTACGAGCAGTACTTC. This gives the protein CASRHGQGVSYEQYF.

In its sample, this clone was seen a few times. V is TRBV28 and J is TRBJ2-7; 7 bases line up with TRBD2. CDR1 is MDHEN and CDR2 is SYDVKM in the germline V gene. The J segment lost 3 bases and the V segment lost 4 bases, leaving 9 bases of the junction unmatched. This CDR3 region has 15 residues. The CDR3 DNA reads TGTGCCAGCAGTTCCGCGGGAGATGGGGTCTACGAGCAGTACTTC. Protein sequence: CASSSAGDGVYEQYF.

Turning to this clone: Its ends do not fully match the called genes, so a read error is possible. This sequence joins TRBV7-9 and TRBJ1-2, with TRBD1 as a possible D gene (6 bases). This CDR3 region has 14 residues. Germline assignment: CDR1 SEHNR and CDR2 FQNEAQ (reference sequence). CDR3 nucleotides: TGTGCCAGCAGCTCATACAGGGATAACGATGGCTACACCTTC. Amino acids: CASSSYRDNDGYTF.

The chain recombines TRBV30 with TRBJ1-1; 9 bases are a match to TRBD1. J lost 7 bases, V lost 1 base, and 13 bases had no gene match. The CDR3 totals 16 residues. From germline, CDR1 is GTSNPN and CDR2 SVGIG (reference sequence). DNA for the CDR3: TGTGCCTGGAGTGCCCCCGGGACAGGGTTGTTTGGTGAAGCTTTCTTT. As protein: CAWSAPGTGLFGEAFF.

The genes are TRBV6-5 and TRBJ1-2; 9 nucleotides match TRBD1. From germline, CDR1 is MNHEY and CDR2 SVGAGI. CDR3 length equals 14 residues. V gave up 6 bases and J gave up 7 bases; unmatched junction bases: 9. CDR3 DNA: TGTGCCAGCAGCAGACTGGGACAGGGTTGTGGCTACACCTTC. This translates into CASSRLGQGCGYTF.

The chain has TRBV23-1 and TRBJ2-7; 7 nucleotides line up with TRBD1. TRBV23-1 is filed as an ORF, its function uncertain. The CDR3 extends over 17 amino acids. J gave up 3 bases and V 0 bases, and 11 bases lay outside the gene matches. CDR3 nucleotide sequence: TGCGCCAGCAGTCAATCTTCCGTAGGCGCAGGGGGCTACGAGCAGTACTTC. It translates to CASSQSSVGAGGYEQYF.

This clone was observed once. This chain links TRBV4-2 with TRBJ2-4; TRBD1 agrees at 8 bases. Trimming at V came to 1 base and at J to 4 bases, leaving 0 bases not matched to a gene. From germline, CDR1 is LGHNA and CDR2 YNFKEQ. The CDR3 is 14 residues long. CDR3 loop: CASSQGTGKNIQYF. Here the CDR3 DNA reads TGTGCCAGCAGCCAAGGGACAGGGAAAAACATTCAGTACTTC.